The 18 T cell receptor beta chains reported below all come from one sample, sequenced in a study of a mutant IDH1 vaccine in newly diagnosed glioma. These receptors have no known antigen. Specified time point: week 23, last vaccination. What each vaccine dose contained was 300 ug of mutant IDH1 20-mer peptide, accompanied by topical imiquimod. TCRdb keeps only in-frame clones here, not all; method: immunoSEQ multiplex PCR. The repertoire holds about 64,000 clones, with about 88% as singletons. Material: PBMCs, obtained from a glioma patient whose treatment included an IDH1 peptide vaccine. These receptors were obtained from a man aged 25 to 45 with glioma.

The chain uses TRBV6-6 and TRBJ1-2; 7 bases are a match to TRBD1. V gave up 4 bases and J gave up 5 bases; unmatched junction bases: 7. The CDR3 has 14 residues. Looked up from germline, CDR1 is MNHNY and CDR2 is SVGAGI (reference sequence). CDR3 protein: CASSSTGQPYGYTF. Here the CDR3 DNA reads TGTGCCAGCAGTTCCACGGGACAGCCATATGGCTACACCTTC.

The chain couples TRBV18 to TRBJ2-3; 7 bases map to TRBD1. The CDR3 sequence is 18 residues long. V shed 3 bases and J 0 bases; nucleotides not matched to a gene: 12. Germline V gene lookup returns CDR1 KGHSH and CDR2 LQKENI. The CDR3 sequence is CASSPTLRTGVSTDTQYF. The CDR3 region has the DNA TGTGCCAGCTCACCCACACTTCGGACAGGAGTAAGCACAGATACGCAGTATTTT.

The CDR3 protein is CASSLALAGGRGEQFF. For the CDR3, the DNA is TGTGCCAGCAGCTTAGCCCTAGCGGGGGGGCGAGGTGAGCAGTTCTTC. The chain links TRBV7-2 to TRBJ2-1; TRBD2 aligns across 12 bases. CDR1 is SGHTA and CDR2 is FQGNSA in the germline V gene. This CDR3 is 16 amino acids long. After removal of 0 bases from V and 9 bases from J, the junction contained 6 bases not matched to a gene.

The genes are TRBV5-6 and TRBJ1-2, with 10 bases lining up with TRBD1. With 4 bases clipped from V and 7 bases from J, the junction kept 7 bases outside the gene matches. The germline V gene has CDR1 SGHDT and CDR2 YYEEEE. CDR3 length equals 14 residues. The CDR3 DNA follows: TGTGCCAGCAGCGAGGGACAGGGGACAGGTGGCTACACCTTC. Protein: CASSEGQGTGGYTF.

The CDR3 DNA reads TGTGCCAGTAGTATTCCGGGGGCAAGCTCCTACGAGCAGTACTTC. Encoded protein: CASSIPGASSYEQYF. The chain couples TRBV19 to TRBJ2-7; D may correspond to TRBD1 or TRBD2 (6 bases each). V was clipped by 3 bases and J by 0 bases, with 12 bases between them. Per germline, CDR1 LNHDA and CDR2 SQIVND (reference sequence). The CDR3 is 15 residues long.

This clone was observed a single time. The chain has TRBV2 and TRBJ2-1; 11 nucleotides align to TRBD2. Germline trimming cut 8 bases from V and 9 bases from J; bases unmatched to any gene: 6. This CDR3 region has 13 residues. Germline V gene lookup returns CDR1 SNHLY and CDR2 FYNNEI. The CDR3 loop is CASLLAGGGEQFF. The DNA of the CDR3 is TGTGCCAGCTTGCTAGCGGGGGGAGGTGAGCAGTTCTTC.

This clone was observed a handful of times. The chain combines TRBV7-2 with TRBJ1-5; D perhaps matches TRBD1 (5 bases). The germline CDR1 and CDR2 sequences are SGHTA and FQGNSA. V lost 0 bases and J 7 bases, leaving 13 bases between the germline ends. The length of the CDR3 is 15 residues. The CDR3: CASSLALQGRQPQHF. Written as DNA, the CDR3 is TGTGCCAGCAGCTTAGCGCTGCAGGGACGCCAGCCCCAGCATTTT. Together with reference TRBV7-2 and TRBJ1-5, the CDR3 gives the full variable domain: GAGVSQSPSNKVTEKGKDVELRCDPISGHTALYWYRQSLGQGLEFLIYFQGNSAPDKSGLPSDRFSAERTGGSVSTLTIQRTQQEDSAVYLCASSLALQGRQPQHFGDGTRLSIL.

The chain recombines TRBV5-6 with TRBJ2-2; perhaps TRBD2 as D (5 bases). The CDR3 totals 16 residues. Looked up from germline, CDR1 is SGHDT and CDR2 is YYEEEE. With 8 bases removed from V and 3 bases from J, the gap between germline ends came to 20 bases. The CDR3 DNA reads as TGTGCCAGTAGAAATTACGGGAAATCTTACACCGGGGAGCTGTTTTTT. This gives the protein CASRNYGKSYTGELFF.

This clone has a single count. The V and J genes are TRBV10-3 and TRBJ2-1; 9 positions agree with TRBD2. There are 17 residues in the CDR3. CDR1 is ENHRY and CDR2 is SYGVKD in the germline V gene. Trimming took 0 bases from V and 8 from J; bases not matched to a gene: 11. The CDR3 protein is CAISESLWIAGAHEQFF. DNA for the CDR3: TGTGCCATCAGTGAGTCGCTGTGGATAGCGGGGGCGCATGAGCAGTTCTTC.

The rearrangement links TRBV18 to TRBJ1-1, with D uncertain. The germline V gene encodes CDR1 KGHSH and CDR2 LQKENI. This CDR3 contains 16 residues. V lost 0 bases, J lost 5 bases, and 16 bases lay in between. The CDR3 is CASSPPRAAASTEAFF. The CDR3, as DNA: TGTGCCAGCTCACCACCAAGAGCTGCCGCGAGTACTGAAGCTTTCTTT.

The J gene is TRBJ1-1, the V gene TRBV20-1; D is uncertain. V lost 3 bases to trimming and J lost 4 bases, with 6 bases between them. This CDR3 comprises 11 residues. Germline values: CDR1 DFQATT, CDR2 SNEGSKA (reference sequence). CDR3 sequence: CSASVITEAFF. CDR3 in DNA: TGCAGTGCTAGTGTAATCACTGAAGCTTTCTTT.

The CDR3 loop is CASLGDFRGQPQHF. CDR3 nucleotide sequence: TGTGCCAGCCTGGGGGACTTTCGTGGCCAGCCCCAGCATTTT. This chain joins TRBV19 and TRBJ1-5, with TRBD1 as a possible D gene (5 bases). V lost 9 bases and J lost 7, with 19 bases in between. This CDR3 is built from 14 residues. Germline CDR1 reads LNHDA; CDR2 reads SQIVND (reference sequence).

The chain recombines TRBV5-8 with TRBJ1-1; tentatively, D is TRBD1 (5 bases). CDR3 length equals 14 residues. CDR1 and CDR2 from the germline V gene are SGHTS and YDEGEE. The V and J ends lost 2 bases and 7 bases respectively, with 15 bases between them. The CDR3 spells CASSFDFRGGEAFF. Here the CDR3 DNA reads TGTGCCAGCAGCTTTGATTTTCGGGGGGGTGAAGCTTTCTTT.

The genes are TRBV6-6 and TRBJ1-3; D uncertain. The CDR3 runs 15 residues. Germline CDR1 and CDR2: MNHNY and SVGAGI (reference sequence). V was shortened by 0 bases and J by 0 bases, with 6 bases between the two germline ends. CDR3 amino acids: CASSYSGSSGNTIYF. CDR3 DNA sequence: TGTGCCAGCAGTTACTCAGGGAGCTCTGGAAACACCATATATTTT.

This chain connects TRBV7-9 to TRBJ2-2, with 7 bases lining up with TRBD1. CDR1 is SEHNR, CDR2 FQNEAQ, per germline (reference sequence). Losses at the gene ends were 2 bases for V and 4 bases for J; bases not matched to a gene: 4. CDR3 length equals 15 residues. The CDR3 DNA follows: TGTGCCAGCAGCTTACGACAGGGTGGCACCGGGGAGCTGTTTTTT. Its protein is CASSLRQGGTGELFF.

The chain combines TRBV30 with TRBJ2-7; 7 bases are a match to TRBD2. Looked up from germline, CDR1 is GTSNPN and CDR2 is SVGIG (reference sequence). V was pared by 2 bases and J by 0 bases, with 10 bases of the junction left unmatched. The CDR3 covers 16 residues. The CDR3 spells CAWSHSGGDFSYEQYF. CDR3 sequence (DNA): TGTGCCTGGAGTCATAGTGGGGGGGACTTCTCCTACGAGCAGTACTTC.

The gene calls are TRBV9 and TRBJ1-6; TRBD1 is a possible D gene (6 bases). The V end lost 3 bases, the J end lost 7 bases, and 17 bases lay between the germline ends. CDR1 SGDLS and CDR2 YYNGEE come from the germline V gene. This CDR3 spans 16 amino acids. This CDR3 reads CASSAGGGLENSPLHF. The CDR3 DNA sequence: TGTGCCAGCAGCGCCGGGGGCGGTCTGGAGAATTCACCCCTCCACTTT.

This clone is labeled as medium-sized. The rearrangement joins TRBV6-4 to TRBJ2-3; a possible D gene is TRBD1 (6 bases). The length of the CDR3 is 13 residues. The germline gives CDR1 MRHNA, CDR2 SNTAGT. V was pared by 4 bases and J by 1 base, with 6 bases between. The CDR3 nucleotides read TGTGCCAGCAGTGGGACAGGCACAGATACGCAGTATTTT. Protein product: CASSGTGTDTQYF.